This is a list of T cell receptor beta chains from one sample in a study of cytomegalovirus exposure and HLA in healthy donors. Assay used: immunoSEQ multiplex PCR; TCRdb lists only in-frame clones, some missing. Among some 130,000 clones listed, 70% to 80% were seen once. The sample comprised PBMCs. The receptors here all came from a man younger than 40 in good health and CMV-seronegative. CDR3s include the opening cysteine and the closing phenylalanine or tryptophan. Each record gives: clone size, V gene, CDR3 length, J gene, D gene, CDR3 protein, CDR3 DNA. A D gene is named only where the DNA matches it firmly. For some rows the clone size is stated as once, few or many, or as a class when expanded; others skip it.

>.|TRBV29-1|14|TRBJ1-4|TRBD1
CSVAQGDIAEKLFF
TGCAGCGTTGCCCAGGGGGACATTGCTGAAAAACTGTTTTTT
>.|TRBV6-5|14|TRBJ2-7|.
CASTNHYLVNEQYF
TGTGCCAGCACTAACCACTACCTCGTCAACGAGCAGTACTTC
>once|TRBV7-6|14|TRBJ2-5|.
CASSPRGQGETQYF
TGTGCCAGCAGCCCCCGGGGTCAGGGGGAGACCCAGTACTTC
>.|TRBV4-1|15|TRBJ2-7|.
CASSQVWGQSYEQYF
TGTGCCAGCAGCCAAGTATGGGGGCAGAGCTACGAGCAGTACTTC
>few|TRBV19|13|TRBJ1-1|.
CASLDRSNTEAFF
TGTGCCAGCCTTGACAGATCCAACACTGAAGCTTTCTTT
>.|TRBV6-5|13|TRBJ2-7|TRBD2
CASRTSGEGEQYF
TGTGCCAGCAGGACTAGCGGGGAAGGCGAGCAGTACTTC
>.|TRBV14|14|TRBJ1-5|TRBD1
CASSPGQPNQPQHF
TGTGCCAGCAGCCCGGGACAGCCAAATCAGCCCCAGCATTTT
>.|TRBV10-2|13|TRBJ2-3|TRBD2
CASRLAGADTQYF
TGCGCCAGTAGACTAGCGGGGGCAGATACGCAGTATTTT
>.|TRBV7-9|16|TRBJ1-1|.
CASSHLGWKRVPEAFF
TGTGCCAGCAGCCACCTAGGGTGGAAGCGGGTCCCTGAAGCTTTCTTT
>few|TRBV27|14|TRBJ1-4|TRBD1
CASSPDRANEKLFF
TGTGCCAGCAGTCCGGACAGGGCTAATGAAAAACTGTTTTTT
>.|TRBV28|11|TRBJ2-5|.
CASGLDREQYF
TGTGCCAGCGGGCTAGATAGGGAGCAGTACTTC
>.|TRBV29-1|13|TRBJ2-3|TRBD1
CSVEHTGADTQYF
TGCAGCGTTGAGCATACAGGGGCAGATACGCAGTATTTT
>.|TRBV28|15|TRBJ1-2|.
CASTTILQADYGYTF
TGTGCCAGCACCACCATCCTCCAGGCCGACTATGGCTACACCTTC
>few|TRBV4-3|14|TRBJ1-2|.
CASSHGQNNYGYTF
TGCGCCAGCAGCCACGGACAGAATAACTATGGCTACACCTTC
>.|TRBV7-8|14|TRBJ1-2|TRBD1
CASSSWDRNYGYTF
TGTGCCAGCAGCTCGTGGGACAGGAACTATGGCTACACCTTC
>.|TRBV14|18|TRBJ2-4|TRBD2
CASSRGTSGRQNKNIQYF
TGTGCCAGCAGCCGCGGGACTAGCGGGAGGCAAAACAAAAACATTCAGTACTTC
>.|TRBV7-8|14|TRBJ1-4|.
CASSPRGRNEKLFF
TGTGCCAGCAGCCCCCGAGGGAGGAATGAAAAACTGTTTTTT
>.|TRBV23-1|15|TRBJ1-5|TRBD1
CASSQRDSSNQPQHF
TGCGCCAGCAGTCAACGGGACAGTAGCAATCAGCCCCAGCATTTT
>few|TRBV5-1|12|TRBJ1-1|.
CASSYGQTEAFF
TGCGCCAGCAGTTATGGACAGACTGAAGCTTTCTTT
>.|TRBV28|13|TRBJ2-2|TRBD1
CASTRGRTGELFF
TGTGCCAGCACCAGGGGGCGGACGGGGGAGCTGTTTTTT
>.|TRBV29-1|13|TRBJ1-5|.
CSARADGNQPQHF
TGCAGCGCCCGCGCGGATGGCAATCAGCCCCAGCATTTT
>.|TRBV29-1|15|TRBJ1-4|.
CSVEGTGDTNEKLFF
TGCAGCGTTGAGGGAACAGGTGACACTAATGAAAAACTGTTTTTT
>.|TRBV28|15|TRBJ2-1|TRBD2
CASSPLVKREGRRFF
TGTGCCAGCAGTCCCCTGGTGAAGCGGGAGGGCCGCCGGTTCTTC
>.|TRBV6-6|13|TRBJ2-7|TRBD2
CASSEREWGEQYF
TGTGCCAGCAGTGAGCGGGAATGGGGCGAGCAGTACTTC
>.|TRBV7-8|14|TRBJ1-5|.
CASSLQNSNQPQHF
TGTGCCAGCAGCTTACAGAATAGCAATCAGCCCCAGCATTTT
>.|TRBV11-2|14|TRBJ2-5|.
CASSLEYTQETQYF
TGTGCCAGCAGCTTGGAGTACACTCAAGAGACCCAGTACTTC
>.|TRBV4-1|13|TRBJ1-2|TRBD1
CASSHGQGDGYTF
TGCGCCAGCAGCCACGGACAGGGAGATGGCTACACCTTC
>few|TRBV5-1|14|TRBJ2-7|.
CASSLEGQLYEQYF
TGCGCCAGCAGCTTGGAGGGGCAACTATACGAGCAGTACTTC
>.|TRBV20-1|10|TRBJ1-2|.
CSGGDYGYTF
TGTTCCGGAGGGGACTATGGCTACACCTTC
>.|TRBV29-1|15|TRBJ1-1|.
CSASTGHVRNTEAFF
TGCAGCGCTTCAACAGGGCACGTAAGGAACACTGAAGCTTTCTTT
>.|TRBV30|12|TRBJ1-2|.
CAWRRVTIGYTF
TGTGCCTGGAGACGCGTAACTATCGGCTACACCTTC
>.|TRBV4-3|15|TRBJ2-3|.
CASSQGWTTTDTQYF
TGCGCCAGCAGCCAAGGATGGACTACCACAGATACGCAGTATTTT
>.|TRBV9|13|TRBJ2-7|TRBD2
CASSAGTTYEQYF
TGTGCCAGCAGCGCCGGGACTACCTACGAGCAGTACTTC
>once|TRBV30|14|TRBJ2-7|.
CAWSVRVASYEQYF
TGTGCCTGGAGTGTACGGGTAGCGTCCTACGAGCAGTACTTC
>.|TRBV5-4|14|TRBJ2-1|.
CASSLETANNEQFF
TGTGCCAGCAGCTTGGAGACAGCAAACAATGAGCAGTTCTTC
>few|TRBV4-3|16|TRBJ2-5|.
CASSQQYRGAQETQYF
TGCGCCAGCAGCCAACAATATCGGGGGGCTCAAGAGACCCAGTACTTC
>once|TRBV19|16|TRBJ2-1|TRBD2
CASSIVGGSINNEQFF
TGTGCCAGTAGTATAGTAGGCGGGAGTATTAACAATGAGCAGTTCTTC
>.|TRBV13|15|TRBJ2-5|TRBD2
CASSLRAGVGETQYF
TGTGCCAGCAGCTTAAGAGCGGGAGTGGGTGAGACCCAGTACTTC
>.|TRBV6-4|12|TRBJ1-1|TRBD1
CASSAPGGRAFF
TGTGCCAGCAGTGCCCCAGGGGGCCGAGCTTTCTTT
>few|TRBV5-1|15|TRBJ2-5|.
CASRSPQRNQETQYF
TGCGCCAGCAGGTCCCCTCAGCGGAACCAAGAGACCCAGTACTTC
>.|TRBV6-1|14|TRBJ2-1|TRBD2
CASKPSGSRDEQFF
TGTGCCAGCAAACCCAGCGGGAGTAGGGATGAGCAGTTCTTC
>.|TRBV27|15|TRBJ2-1|TRBD1
CASTSGTGGYNEQFF
TGTGCCAGCACCTCCGGGACAGGCGGATACAATGAGCAGTTCTTC
>.|TRBV28|15|TRBJ1-1|TRBD1
CASRLPGQANTEAFF
TGTGCCAGCAGGTTGCCAGGACAGGCGAACACTGAAGCTTTCTTT
>.|TRBV6-1|13|TRBJ2-7|.
CASREVNTYEQYF
TGTGCCAGCAGAGAGGTAAACACCTACGAGCAGTACTTC
>.|TRBV29-1|14|TRBJ2-3|.
CSVDWGGGTDTQYF
TGCAGCGTTGATTGGGGCGGAGGCACAGATACGCAGTATTTT
>.|TRBV5-1|13|TRBJ2-5|TRBD2
CASSLAGGREQYF
TGCGCCAGCAGCTTGGCGGGGGGTAGGGAGCAGTACTTC
>.|TRBV5-1|17|TRBJ2-2|.
CASSLAQGGSNTGELFF
TGCGCCAGCAGCTTGGCCCAAGGGGGTTCGAACACCGGGGAGCTGTTTTTT
>few|TRBV10-3|14|TRBJ2-7|TRBD1
CAISDGTGVYEQYF
TGTGCCATCAGTGACGGGACAGGGGTATACGAGCAGTACTTC
>.|TRBV5-1|17|TRBJ2-2|TRBD2
CASSSITSGKNAGELFF
TGCGCCAGCAGCTCGATAACTAGCGGGAAGAACGCCGGGGAGCTGTTTTTT
>few|TRBV5-1|14|TRBJ1-5|.
CASSLTGSNQPQHF
TGCGCCAGCAGCTTGACAGGTAGCAATCAGCCCCAGCATTTT
>few|TRBV28|13|TRBJ1-1|.
CASREDLNTEAFF
TGTGCCAGCAGGGAGGACTTGAACACTGAAGCTTTCTTT
>once|TRBV10-3|16|TRBJ2-1|.
CAISESIGLPSDEQFF
TGTGCCATCAGTGAGTCGATCGGACTCCCTTCGGATGAGCAGTTCTTC
>.|TRBV7-8|17|TRBJ2-3|TRBD2
CASSSLLLAGGEDTQYF
TGTGCCAGCAGCTCCCTCCTACTAGCGGGAGGGGAGGATACGCAGTATTTT